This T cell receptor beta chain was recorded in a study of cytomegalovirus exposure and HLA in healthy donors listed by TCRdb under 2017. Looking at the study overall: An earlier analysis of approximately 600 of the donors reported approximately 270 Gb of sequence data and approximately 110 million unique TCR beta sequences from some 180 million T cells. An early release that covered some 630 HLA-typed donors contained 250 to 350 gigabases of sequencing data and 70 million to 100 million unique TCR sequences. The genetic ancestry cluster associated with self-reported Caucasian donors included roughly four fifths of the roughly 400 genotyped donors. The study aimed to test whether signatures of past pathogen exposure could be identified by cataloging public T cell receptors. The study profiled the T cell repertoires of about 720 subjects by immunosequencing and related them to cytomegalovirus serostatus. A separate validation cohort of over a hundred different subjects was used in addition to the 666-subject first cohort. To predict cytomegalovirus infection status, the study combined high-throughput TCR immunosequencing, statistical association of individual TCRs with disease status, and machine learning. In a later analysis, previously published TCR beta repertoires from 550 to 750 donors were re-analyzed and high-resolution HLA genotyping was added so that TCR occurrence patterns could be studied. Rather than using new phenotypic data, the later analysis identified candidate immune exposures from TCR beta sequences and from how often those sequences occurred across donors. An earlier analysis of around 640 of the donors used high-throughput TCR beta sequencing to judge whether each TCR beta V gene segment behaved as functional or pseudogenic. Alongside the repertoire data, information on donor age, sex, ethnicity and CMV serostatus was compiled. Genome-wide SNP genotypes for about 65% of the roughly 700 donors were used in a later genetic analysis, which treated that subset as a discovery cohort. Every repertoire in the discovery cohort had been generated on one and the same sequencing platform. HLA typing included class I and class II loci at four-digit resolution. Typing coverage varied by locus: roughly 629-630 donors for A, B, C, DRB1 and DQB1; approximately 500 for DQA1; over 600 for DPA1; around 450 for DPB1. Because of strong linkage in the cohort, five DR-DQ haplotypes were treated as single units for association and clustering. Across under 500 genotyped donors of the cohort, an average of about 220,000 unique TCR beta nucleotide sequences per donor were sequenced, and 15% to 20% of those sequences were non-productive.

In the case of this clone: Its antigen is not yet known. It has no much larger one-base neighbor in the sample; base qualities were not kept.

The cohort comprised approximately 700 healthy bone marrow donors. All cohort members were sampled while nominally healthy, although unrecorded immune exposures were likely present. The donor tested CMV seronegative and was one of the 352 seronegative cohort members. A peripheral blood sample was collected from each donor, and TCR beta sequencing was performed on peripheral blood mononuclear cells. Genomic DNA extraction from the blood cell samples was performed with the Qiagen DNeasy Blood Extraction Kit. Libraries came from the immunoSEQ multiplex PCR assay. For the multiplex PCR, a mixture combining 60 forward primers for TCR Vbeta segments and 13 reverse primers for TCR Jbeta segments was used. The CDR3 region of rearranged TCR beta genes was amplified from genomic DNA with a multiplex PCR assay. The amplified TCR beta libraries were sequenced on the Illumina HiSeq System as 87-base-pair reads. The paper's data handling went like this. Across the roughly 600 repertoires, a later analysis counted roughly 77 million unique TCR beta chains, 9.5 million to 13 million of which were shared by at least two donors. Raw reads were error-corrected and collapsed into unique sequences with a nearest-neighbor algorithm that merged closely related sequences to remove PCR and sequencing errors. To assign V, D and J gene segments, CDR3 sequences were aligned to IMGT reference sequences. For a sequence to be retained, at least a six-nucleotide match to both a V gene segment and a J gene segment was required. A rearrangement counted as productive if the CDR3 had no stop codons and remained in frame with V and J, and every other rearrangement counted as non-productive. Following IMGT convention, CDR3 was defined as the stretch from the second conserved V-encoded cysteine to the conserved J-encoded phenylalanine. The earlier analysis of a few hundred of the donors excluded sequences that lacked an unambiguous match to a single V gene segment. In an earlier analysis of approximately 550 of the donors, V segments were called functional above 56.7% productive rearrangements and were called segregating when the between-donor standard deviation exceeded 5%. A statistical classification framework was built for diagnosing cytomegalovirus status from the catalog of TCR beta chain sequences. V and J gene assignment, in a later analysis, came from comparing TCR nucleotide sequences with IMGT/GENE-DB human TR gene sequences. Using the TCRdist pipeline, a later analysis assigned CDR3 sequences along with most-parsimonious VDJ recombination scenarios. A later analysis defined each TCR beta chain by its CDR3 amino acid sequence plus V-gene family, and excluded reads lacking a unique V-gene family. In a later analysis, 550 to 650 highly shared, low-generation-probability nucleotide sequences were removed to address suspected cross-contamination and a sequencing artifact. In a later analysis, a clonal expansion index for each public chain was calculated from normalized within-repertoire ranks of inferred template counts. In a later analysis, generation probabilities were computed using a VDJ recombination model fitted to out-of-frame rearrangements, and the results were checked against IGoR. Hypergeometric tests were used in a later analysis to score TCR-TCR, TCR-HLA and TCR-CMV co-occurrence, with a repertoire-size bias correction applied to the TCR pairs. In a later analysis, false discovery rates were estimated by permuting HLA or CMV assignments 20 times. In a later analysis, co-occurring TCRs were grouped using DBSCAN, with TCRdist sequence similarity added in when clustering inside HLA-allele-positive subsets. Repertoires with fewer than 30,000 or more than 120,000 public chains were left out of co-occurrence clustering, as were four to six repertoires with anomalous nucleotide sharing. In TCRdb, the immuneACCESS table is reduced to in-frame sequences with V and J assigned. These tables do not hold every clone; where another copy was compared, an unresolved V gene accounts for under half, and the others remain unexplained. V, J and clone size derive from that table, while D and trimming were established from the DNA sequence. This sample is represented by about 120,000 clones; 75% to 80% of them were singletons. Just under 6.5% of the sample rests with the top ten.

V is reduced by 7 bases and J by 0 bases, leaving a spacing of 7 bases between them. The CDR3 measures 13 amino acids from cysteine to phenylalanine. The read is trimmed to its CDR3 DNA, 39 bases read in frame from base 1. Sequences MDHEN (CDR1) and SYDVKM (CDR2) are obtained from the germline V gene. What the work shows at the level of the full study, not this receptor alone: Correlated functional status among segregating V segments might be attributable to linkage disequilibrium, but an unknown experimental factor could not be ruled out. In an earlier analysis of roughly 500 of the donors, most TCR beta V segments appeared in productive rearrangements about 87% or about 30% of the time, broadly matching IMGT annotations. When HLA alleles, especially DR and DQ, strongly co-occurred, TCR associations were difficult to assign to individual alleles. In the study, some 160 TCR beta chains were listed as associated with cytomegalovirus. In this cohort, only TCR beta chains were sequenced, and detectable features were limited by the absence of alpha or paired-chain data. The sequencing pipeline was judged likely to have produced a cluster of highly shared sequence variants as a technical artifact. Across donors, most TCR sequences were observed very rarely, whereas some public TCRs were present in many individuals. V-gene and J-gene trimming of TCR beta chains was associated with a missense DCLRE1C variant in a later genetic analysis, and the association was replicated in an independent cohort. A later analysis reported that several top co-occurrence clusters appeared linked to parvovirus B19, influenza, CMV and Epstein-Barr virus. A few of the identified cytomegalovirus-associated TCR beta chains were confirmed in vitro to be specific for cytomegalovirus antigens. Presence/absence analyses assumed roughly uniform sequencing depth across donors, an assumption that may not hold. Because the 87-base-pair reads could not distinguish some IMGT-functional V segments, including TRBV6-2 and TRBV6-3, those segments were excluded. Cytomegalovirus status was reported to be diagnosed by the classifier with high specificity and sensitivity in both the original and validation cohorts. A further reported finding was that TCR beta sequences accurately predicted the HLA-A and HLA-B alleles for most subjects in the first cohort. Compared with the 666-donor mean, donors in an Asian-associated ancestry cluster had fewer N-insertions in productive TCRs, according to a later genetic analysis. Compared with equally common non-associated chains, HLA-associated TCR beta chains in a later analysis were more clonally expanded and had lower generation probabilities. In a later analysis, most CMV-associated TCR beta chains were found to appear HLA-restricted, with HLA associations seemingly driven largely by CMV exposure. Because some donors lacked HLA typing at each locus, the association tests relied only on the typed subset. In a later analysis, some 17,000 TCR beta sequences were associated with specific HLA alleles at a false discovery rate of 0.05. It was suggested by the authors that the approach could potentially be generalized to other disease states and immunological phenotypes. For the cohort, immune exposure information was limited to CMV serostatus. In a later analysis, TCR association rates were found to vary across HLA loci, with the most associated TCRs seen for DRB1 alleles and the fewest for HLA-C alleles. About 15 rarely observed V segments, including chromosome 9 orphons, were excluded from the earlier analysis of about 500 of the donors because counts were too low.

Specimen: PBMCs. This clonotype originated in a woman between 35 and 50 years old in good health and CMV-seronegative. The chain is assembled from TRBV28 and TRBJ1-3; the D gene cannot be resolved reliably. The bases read TGTGCCAGCATAGCCCACTCTGGAAACACCATATATTTT. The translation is CASIAHSGNTIYF.